This TCR beta chain emerged from a study of T-cell memory formation after mild COVID-19. Study details: TCR clusters were mostly confined to one donor each. Study results and limitations: In pre-infection memory, a portion of responding clones appeared, which suggested that cross-reactive memory joined.

Per the germline V gene, CDR1 is SGHKS and CDR2 is YYEKEE (reference sequence). V shed 4 bases, J shed 4 bases, and the junction held 9 bases outside the gene matches. The CDR3 runs to 15 residues. This clonotype was detected only a few times. Its antigen remains unidentified. It was 5'RACE with constant-segment primers that produced the TCR alpha and TCR beta cDNA libraries, which carried sample barcodes and UMIs. TCRdb re-derived calls from the 5' RACE reads in MiXCR, one entry per CDR3 protein. The sample lists 500,000 to 650,000 distinct CDR3 sequences; about 20% were seen once. V and J are TRBV5-5 and TRBJ2-3; 7 nucleotides line up with TRBD2. The receptor was isolated from an adult woman who had mild COVID-19 (a few samples of this study predate the infection). Cell type and time point are not known. The specimen was PBMCs or a T cell subset sorted from them (not recorded which). The DNA of the CDR3 is TGTGCCAGCAGCCAACGGGGGGTTGGGGCAGATACGCAGTATTTT. As protein: CASSQRGVGADTQYF. Variable domain in full (rest from reference TRBV5-5 and TRBJ2-3): DAGVTQSPTHLIKTRGQQVTLRCSPISGHKSVSWYQQVLGQGPQFIFQYYEKEERGRGNFPDRFSARQFPNYSSELNVNALLLGDSALYLCASSQRGVGADTQYFGPGTRLTVL.